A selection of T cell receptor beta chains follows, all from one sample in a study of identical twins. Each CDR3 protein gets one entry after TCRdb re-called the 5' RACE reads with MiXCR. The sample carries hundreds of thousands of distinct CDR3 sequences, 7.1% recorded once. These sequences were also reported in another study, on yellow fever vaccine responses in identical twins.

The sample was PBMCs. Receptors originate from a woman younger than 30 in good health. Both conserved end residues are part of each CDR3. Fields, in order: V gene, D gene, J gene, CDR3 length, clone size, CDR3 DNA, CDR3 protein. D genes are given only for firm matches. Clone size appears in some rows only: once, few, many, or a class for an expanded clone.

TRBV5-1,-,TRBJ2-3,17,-,TGCGCCAGCAGCTTTAGCGCTCGGAATGGAGGCACAGATACGCAGTATTTT,CASSFSARNGGTDTQYF
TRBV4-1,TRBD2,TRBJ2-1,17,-,TGCGCCAGCAGCCAAGGGCCGCTAGCGGGATCCGCGTATGAGCAGTTCTTC,CASSQGPLAGSAYEQFF
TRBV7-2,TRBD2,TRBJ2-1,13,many,TGTGCCAGCAGCCCCGGGACTACGGATGAGCAGTTCTTC,CASSPGTTDEQFF
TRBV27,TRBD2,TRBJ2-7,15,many,TGTGCCAGCAGTTTTGCGGGGGTTCCGCCCTACGAGCAGTACTTC,CASSFAGVPPYEQYF
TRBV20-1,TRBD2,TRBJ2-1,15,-,TGCAGTGCTAGGGGGTCTAGCGGGAGGGGAAATGAGCAGTTCTTC,CSARGSSGRGNEQFF
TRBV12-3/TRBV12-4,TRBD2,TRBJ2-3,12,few,TGTGCCAGCGCGGGGGTGACAGATACGCAGTATTTT,CASAGVTDTQYF
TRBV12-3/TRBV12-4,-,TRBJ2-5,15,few,TGTGCCAGCAAATATGGGGGGGCTGTCCAAGAGACCCAGTACTTC,CASKYGGAVQETQYF
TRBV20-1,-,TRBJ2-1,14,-,TGCAGTGCTAGCCCCCTCCCAGATCTAGATGAGCAGTTCTTC,CSASPLPDLDEQFF
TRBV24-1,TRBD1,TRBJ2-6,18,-,TGTGCCACCAGTGAGACCGGGACAGGGGGCGCTGGGGCCAACGTCCTGACTTTC,CATSETGTGGAGANVLTF
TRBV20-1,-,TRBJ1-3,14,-,TGCAGTGCTGCCGACAGCCGCTCTGGAAACACCATATATTTT,CSAADSRSGNTIYF
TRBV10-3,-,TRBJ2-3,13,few,TGTGCCACCGTAGAGCGGAGCACAGATACGCAGTATTTT,CATVERSTDTQYF
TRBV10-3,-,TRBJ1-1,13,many,TGTGCCATCAGTGAGACAGGGAACACTGAAGCTTTCTTT,CAISETGNTEAFF
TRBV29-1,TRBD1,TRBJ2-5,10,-,TGCAGCGTTACGACAGGGAAAGAAGACTTC,CSVTTGKEDF
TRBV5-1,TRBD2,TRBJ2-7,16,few,TGCGCCAGCTTCCTCGAAGCGGGAGTGGGGTCCTACGAGCAGTACTTC,CASFLEAGVGSYEQYF
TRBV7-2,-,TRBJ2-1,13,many,TGTGCCAGCAGACGCAATCTAGGCAATGAGCAGTTCTTC,CASRRNLGNEQFF
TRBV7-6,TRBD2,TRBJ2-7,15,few,TGTGCCAGCAGCGGTTACCGGGAGGGATTCTACGAGCAGTACTTC,CASSGYREGFYEQYF
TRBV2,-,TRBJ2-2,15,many,TGTGCCAGCAGTGGGGCGGGGACGTACACCGGGGAGCTGTTTTTT,CASSGAGTYTGELFF
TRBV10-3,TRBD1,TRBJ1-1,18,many,TGTGCCATCAGGAAGGGACAGGGGAGCGTGATTGTGAACACTGAAGCTTTCTTT,CAIRKGQGSVIVNTEAFF
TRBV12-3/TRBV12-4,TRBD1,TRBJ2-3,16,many,TGTGCCAGCAGTTTGGGACAGGGGGCAGGGGCAGATACGCAGTATTTT,CASSLGQGAGADTQYF